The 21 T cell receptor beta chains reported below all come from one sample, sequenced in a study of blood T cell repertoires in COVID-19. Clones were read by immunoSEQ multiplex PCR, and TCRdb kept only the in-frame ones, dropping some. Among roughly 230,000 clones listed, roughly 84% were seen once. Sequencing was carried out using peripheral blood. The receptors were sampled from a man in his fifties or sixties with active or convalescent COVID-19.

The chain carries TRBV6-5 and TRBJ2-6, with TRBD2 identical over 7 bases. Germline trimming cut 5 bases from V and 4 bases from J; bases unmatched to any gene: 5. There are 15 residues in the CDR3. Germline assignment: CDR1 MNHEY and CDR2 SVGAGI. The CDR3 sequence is CASSTGLSGANVLTF. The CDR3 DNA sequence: TGTGCCAGCAGTACGGGACTATCCGGGGCCAACGTCCTGACTTTC.

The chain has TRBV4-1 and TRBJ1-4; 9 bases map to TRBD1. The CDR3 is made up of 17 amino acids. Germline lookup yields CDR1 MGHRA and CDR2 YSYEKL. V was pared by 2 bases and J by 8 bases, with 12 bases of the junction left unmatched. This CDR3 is CASSQWGQGQKREKLFF. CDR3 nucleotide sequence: TGCGCCAGCAGCCAATGGGGACAGGGCCAAAAAAGGGAAAAACTGTTTTTT.

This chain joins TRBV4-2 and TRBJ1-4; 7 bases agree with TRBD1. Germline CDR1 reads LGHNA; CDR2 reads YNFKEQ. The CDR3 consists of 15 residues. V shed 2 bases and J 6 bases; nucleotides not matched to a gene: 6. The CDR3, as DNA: TGTGCCAGCAGCCAAAAACCGGGACAGTATGAAAAACTGTTTTTT. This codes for CASSQKPGQYEKLFF.

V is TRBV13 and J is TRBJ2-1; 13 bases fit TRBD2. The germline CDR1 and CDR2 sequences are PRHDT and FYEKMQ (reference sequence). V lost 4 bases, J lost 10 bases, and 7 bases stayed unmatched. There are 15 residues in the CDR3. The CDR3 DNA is TGTGCCAGCAGCTCCGGGACTAGCGGGGTCCTCGAGCAGTTCTTC. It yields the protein CASSSGTSGVLEQFF. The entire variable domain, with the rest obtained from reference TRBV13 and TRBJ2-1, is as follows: AAGVIQSPRHLIKEKRETATLKCYPIPRHDTVYWYQQGPGQDPQFLISFYEKMQSDKGSIPDRFSAQQFSDYHSELNMSSLELGDSALYFCASSSGTSGVLEQFFGPGTRLTVL.

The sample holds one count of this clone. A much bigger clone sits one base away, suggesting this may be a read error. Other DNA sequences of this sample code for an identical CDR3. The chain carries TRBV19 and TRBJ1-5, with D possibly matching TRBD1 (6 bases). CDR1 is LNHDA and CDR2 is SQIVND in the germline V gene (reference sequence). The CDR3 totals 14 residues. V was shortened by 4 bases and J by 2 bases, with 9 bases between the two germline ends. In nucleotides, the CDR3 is TGTGCCAGTAGTACGACAGGCGGCAATCAGCCCCAGCATTTT. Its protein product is CASSTTGGNQPQHF.

The CDR3 region has the DNA TGTGCCAGCAGCACAGAAATTGGACTAGCCAGGGAGCAGTTCTTC. Residues: CASSTEIGLAREQFF. This chain uses TRBV7-9 with TRBJ2-1; 8 nucleotides line up with TRBD2. Germline trimming cut 5 bases from V and 10 bases from J; bases unmatched to any gene: 13. The CDR3 spans 15 residues. In germline, CDR1 is SEHNR, CDR2 FQNEAQ (reference sequence).

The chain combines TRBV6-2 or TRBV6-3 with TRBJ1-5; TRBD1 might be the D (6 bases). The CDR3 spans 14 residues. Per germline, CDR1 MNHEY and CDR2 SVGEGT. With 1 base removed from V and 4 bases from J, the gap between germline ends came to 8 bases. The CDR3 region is CASSYWGLNQPQHF. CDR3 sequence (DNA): TGTGCCAGCAGTTACTGGGGGCTAAATCAGCCCCAGCATTTT.

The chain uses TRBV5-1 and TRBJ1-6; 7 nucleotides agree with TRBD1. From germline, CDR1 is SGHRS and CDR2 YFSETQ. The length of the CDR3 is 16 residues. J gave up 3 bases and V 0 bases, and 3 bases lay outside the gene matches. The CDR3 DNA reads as TGCGCCAGCAGCTTGGGGGCAGGGGGCTATAATTCACCCCTCCACTTT. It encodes CASSLGAGGYNSPLHF.

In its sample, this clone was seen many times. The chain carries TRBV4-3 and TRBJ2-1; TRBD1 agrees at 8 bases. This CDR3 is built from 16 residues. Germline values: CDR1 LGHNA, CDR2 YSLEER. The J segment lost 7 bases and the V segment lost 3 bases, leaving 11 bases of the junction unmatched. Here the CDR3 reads CASSHQLTGVRNEQFF. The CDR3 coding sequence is TGCGCCAGCAGCCACCAACTGACAGGGGTTAGGAATGAGCAGTTCTTC.

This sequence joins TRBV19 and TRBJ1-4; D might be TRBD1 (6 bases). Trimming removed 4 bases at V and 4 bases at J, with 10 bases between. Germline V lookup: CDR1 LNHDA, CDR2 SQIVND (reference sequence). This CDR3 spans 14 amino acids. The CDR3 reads CASSTGQRNEKLFF. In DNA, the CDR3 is TGTGCCAGTAGTACCGGACAGCGTAATGAAAAACTGTTTTTT.

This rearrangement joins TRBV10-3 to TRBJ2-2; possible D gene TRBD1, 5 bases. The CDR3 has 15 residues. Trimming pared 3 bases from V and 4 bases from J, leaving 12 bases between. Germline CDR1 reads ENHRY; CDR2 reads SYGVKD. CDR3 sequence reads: CAISDSTGSTGELFF. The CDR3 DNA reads TGTGCCATCAGTGATTCAACAGGTTCCACCGGGGAGCTGTTTTTT.

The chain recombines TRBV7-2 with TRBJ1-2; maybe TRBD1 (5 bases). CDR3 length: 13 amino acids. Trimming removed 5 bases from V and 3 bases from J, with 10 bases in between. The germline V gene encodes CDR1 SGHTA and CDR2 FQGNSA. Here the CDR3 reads CASSPDRYYGYTF. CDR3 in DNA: TGTGCCAGCAGCCCCGACAGATACTATGGCTACACCTTC.

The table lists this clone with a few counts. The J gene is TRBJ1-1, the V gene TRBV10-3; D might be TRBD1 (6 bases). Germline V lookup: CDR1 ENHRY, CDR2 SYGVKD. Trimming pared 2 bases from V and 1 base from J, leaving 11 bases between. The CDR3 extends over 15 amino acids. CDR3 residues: CAISELDRGNTEAFF. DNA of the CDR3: TGTGCCATCAGTGAGCTGGACAGAGGGAACACTGAAGCTTTCTTT.

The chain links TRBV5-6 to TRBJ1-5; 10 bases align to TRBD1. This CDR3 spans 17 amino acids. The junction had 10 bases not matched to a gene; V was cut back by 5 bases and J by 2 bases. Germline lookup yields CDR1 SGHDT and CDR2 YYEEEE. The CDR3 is CASSLRTGTGGNQPQHF. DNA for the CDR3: TGTGCCAGCAGTTTACGCACCGGGACAGGGGGCAATCAGCCCCAGCATTTT.

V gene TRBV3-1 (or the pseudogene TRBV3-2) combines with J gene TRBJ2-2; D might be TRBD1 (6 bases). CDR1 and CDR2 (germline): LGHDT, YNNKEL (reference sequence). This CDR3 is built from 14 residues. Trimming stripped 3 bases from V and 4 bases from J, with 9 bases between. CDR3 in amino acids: CASSQGAGTGELFF. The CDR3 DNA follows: TGTGCCAGCAGCCAGGGGGCCGGCACCGGGGAGCTGTTTTTT.

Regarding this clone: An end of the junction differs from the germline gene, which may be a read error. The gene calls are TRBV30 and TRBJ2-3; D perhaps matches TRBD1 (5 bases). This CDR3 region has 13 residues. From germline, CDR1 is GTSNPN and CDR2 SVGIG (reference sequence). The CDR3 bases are TGTGCCTGGAGGGCCCAAGGCACAGGTACGCAGTATTTT. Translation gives CAWRAQGTGTQYF.

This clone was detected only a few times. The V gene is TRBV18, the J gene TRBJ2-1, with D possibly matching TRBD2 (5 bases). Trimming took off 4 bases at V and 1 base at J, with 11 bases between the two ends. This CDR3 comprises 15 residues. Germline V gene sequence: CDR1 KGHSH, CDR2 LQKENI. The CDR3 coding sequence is TGTGCCAGCTCACGGGAGCAAGGGTCCTACAATGAGCAGTTCTTC. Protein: CASSREQGSYNEQFF.

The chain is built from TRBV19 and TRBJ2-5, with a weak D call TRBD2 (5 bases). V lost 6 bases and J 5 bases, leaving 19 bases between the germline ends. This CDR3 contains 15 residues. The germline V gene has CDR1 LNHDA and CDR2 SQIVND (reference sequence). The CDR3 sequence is CASRSPTVSGETQYF. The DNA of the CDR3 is TGTGCCAGTAGGTCCCCCACCGTTTCGGGGGAGACCCAGTACTTC.

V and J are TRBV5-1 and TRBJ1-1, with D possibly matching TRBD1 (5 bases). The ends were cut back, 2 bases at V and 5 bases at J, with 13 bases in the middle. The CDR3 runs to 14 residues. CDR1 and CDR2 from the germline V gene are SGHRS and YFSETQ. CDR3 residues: CASSFIRGGTEAFF. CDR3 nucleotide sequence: TGCGCCAGCAGCTTTATCCGGGGGGGTACTGAAGCTTTCTTT.

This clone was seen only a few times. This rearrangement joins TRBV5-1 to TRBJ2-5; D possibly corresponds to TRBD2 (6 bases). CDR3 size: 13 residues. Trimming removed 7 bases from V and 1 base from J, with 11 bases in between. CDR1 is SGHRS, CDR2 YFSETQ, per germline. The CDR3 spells CASSRDFQETQYF. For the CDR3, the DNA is TGCGCCAGCTCCCGGGACTTCCAAGAGACCCAGTACTTC.

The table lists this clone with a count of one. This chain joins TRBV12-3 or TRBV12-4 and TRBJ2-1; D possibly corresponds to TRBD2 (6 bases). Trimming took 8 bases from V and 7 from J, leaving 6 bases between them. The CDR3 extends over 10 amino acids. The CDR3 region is CASGGNEQFF. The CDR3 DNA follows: TGTGCCAGCGGAGGGAATGAGCAGTTCTTC.